The 13 T cell receptor beta chains below all came from one sample that was sequenced in a study of human T cells and chemical hapten exposure. Time point reported: pre-sensitization, week 0. Treatment given: therapeutic diphenylcyclopropenone sensitization with weekly scalp DPC. TCRdb reprocessed the RACE reads via MiXCR and lists one record per CDR3 protein. The top ten hold more than 0.95% of the sample, which has about 250,000 distinct CDR3 sequences, around 7.3% seen once. This specimen was whole blood, taken in connection with sensitization to the hapten diphenylcyclopropenone (DPC). These receptors originate from a man aged 18 to 30 with alopecia areata. Some clones in this sample may be carry-over from other donors' samples.

The chain couples TRBV24-1 to TRBJ2-7; D might be TRBD2 (6 bases). Trimming shortened V by 4 bases and J by 4 bases, and 7 bases separated the two germline ends. Germline loops: CDR1 KGHDR, CDR2 SFDVKD. The CDR3 runs 12 residues. In DNA, the CDR3 is TGTGCCACCAGTGAGGAGGGTTACGAGCAGTACTTC. It is translated as CATSEEGYEQYF.

This clonotype was recorded at least ten times. The chain employs TRBV6-6 and TRBJ2-1; tentatively, D is TRBD1 (5 bases). CDR1 is MNHNY and CDR2 is SVGAGI in the germline V gene (reference sequence). This CDR3 has 12 residues. With 4 bases removed from V and 7 bases from J, the gap between germline ends came to 8 bases. The CDR3 nucleotides read TGTGCCAGCAGTTGGTCAGGGAATGAGCAGTTCTTC. Translating gives CASSWSGNEQFF.

This clonotype was recorded many times. V gene TRBV10-3 combines with J gene TRBJ2-1; D is unclear. This CDR3 comprises 17 residues. V was pared by 0 bases and J by 2 bases, with 14 bases between. Germline V gene lookup returns CDR1 ENHRY and CDR2 SYGVKD. CDR3 sequence: CAISESLGTRTYNEQFF. The DNA for the CDR3 is TGTGCCATCAGTGAGTCGCTCGGAACGAGGACCTACAATGAGCAGTTCTTC.

This clonotype was detected many times. V gene TRBV3-1 combines with J gene TRBJ2-3; unclear D gene. Germline-derived CDR1 and CDR2 are LGHDT and YNNKEL (reference sequence). The CDR3 consists of 14 residues. V was trimmed by 4 bases and J by 0 bases, leaving 8 bases between them. CDR3 nucleotides: TGTGCCAGCAGCCTACCGGAAAGCACAGATACGCAGTATTTT. Amino acids: CASSLPESTDTQYF.

This clonotype was recorded a few times. DNA of the CDR3: TGCAGCGTTGAGAGGAACCCGGGACAGGCGGCAGATACGCAGTATTTT. Its translation: CSVERNPGQAADTQYF. J is TRBJ2-3 and V is TRBV29-1; the match to TRBD1 covers 8 bases. Per the germline V gene, CDR1 is SQVTM and CDR2 is ANQGSEA. With 3 bases clipped from V and 4 bases from J, the junction kept 12 bases outside the gene matches. CDR3 length: 16 residues.

The chain links TRBV6-6 to TRBJ2-5, with TRBD2 matching 9 bases. CDR1 MNHNY and CDR2 SVGAGI come from the germline V gene (reference sequence). This CDR3 comprises 18 residues. Trimming took 0 bases from V and 4 from J; bases not matched to a gene: 12. DNA of the CDR3: TGTGCCAGCAGTTACTCGAGGCTAGCGGGGAGTGGCAGAGAGACCCAGTACTTC. Its translation is CASSYSRLAGSGRETQYF.

This clonotype was seen repeatedly, ten times or more. The J gene is TRBJ2-1, the V gene TRBV20-1, with D tentatively TRBD2 (6 bases). The CDR3 totals 15 residues. CDR1 DFQATT and CDR2 SNEGSKA come from the germline V gene (reference sequence). The ends were cut back, 3 bases at V and 10 bases at J, with 22 bases in the middle. CDR3 sequence reads: CSARGPLGTSWEQFF. DNA of the CDR3: TGCAGTGCTAGGGGTCCCTTGGGGACTTCGTGGGAGCAGTTCTTC.

This clonotype was recorded at least ten times. The chain couples TRBV2 to TRBJ1-1, with no clear D. The CDR3 runs 13 residues. Germline lookup yields CDR1 SNHLY and CDR2 FYNNEI. Between the trimmed V and J ends, which lost 6 bases and 1 base, there was a span of 9 bases. The CDR3 reads CASSRVRNTEAFF. CDR3 bases: TGTGCCAGCAGCCGAGTTAGGAACACTGAAGCTTTCTTT. The full variable domain, its missing parts supplied by reference TRBV2 and TRBJ1-1, is EPEVTQTPSHQVTQMGQEVILRCVPISNHLYFYWYRQILGQKVEFLVSFYNNEISEKSEIFDDQFSVERPDGSNFTLKIRSTKLEDSAMYFCASSRVRNTEAFFGQGTRLTVV.

This clonotype has a count of ten or more. The V and J genes are TRBV20-1 and TRBJ2-3; D assignment may be TRBD1 or TRBD2 (6 bases each). V was pared by 3 bases and J by 1 base, with 11 bases between. This CDR3 comprises 14 residues. Germline V gene sequence: CDR1 DFQATT, CDR2 SNEGSKA (reference sequence). CDR3 nucleotides: TGCAGTGCTAGTAGTGGGGGGCGCACAGATACGCAGTATTTT. Its translation is CSASSGGRTDTQYF.

A few counts support this clonotype. The chain joins TRBV20-1 to TRBJ2-2; 11 positions match TRBD2. Germline values: CDR1 DFQATT, CDR2 SNEGSKA (reference sequence). The CDR3 consists of 16 residues. With 3 bases clipped from V and 5 bases from J, the junction kept 8 bases outside the gene matches. In DNA, the CDR3 is TGCAGTGCTAGGGGCTTACTAGCGGGAGAAACCGGGGAGCTGTTTTTT. The encoded protein is CSARGLLAGETGELFF.

The gene calls are TRBV7-9 and TRBJ1-1, with D hard to call. Germline V gene sequence: CDR1 SEHNR, CDR2 FQNEAQ (reference sequence). The V end was cut by 3 bases, the J end by 8 bases, with 10 bases between. The CDR3 is 12 residues long. CDR3 nucleotides: TGTGCCAGCAGCTTGGGCCTCTCCGAAGCTTTCTTT. It translates to CASSLGLSEAFF.

This clonotype was counted between two and nine times. The chain combines TRBV7-2 with TRBJ1-2; 7 bases align to TRBD1. This CDR3 region has 14 residues. The germline V gene encodes CDR1 SGHTA and CDR2 FQGNSA. Trimming at V came to 5 bases and at J to 1 base, leaving 4 bases not matched to a gene. The CDR3 bases are TGTACCAGCAGCCCAGACAGGGATAACTATGGCTACACCTTC. The encoded protein is CTSSPDRDNYGYTF.

This clonotype appeared many times. The chain links TRBV6-5 to TRBJ1-4; a possible D gene is TRBD1 (5 bases). CDR3 length equals 13 residues. The V and J ends lost 6 bases and 7 bases respectively, with 12 bases between them. Germline V lookup: CDR1 MNHEY, CDR2 SVGAGI. CDR3 in DNA: TGTGCCAGCAGAGAGGGACCTACTGAAAAACTGTTTTTT. Protein product: CASREGPTEKLFF.